A selection of T cell receptor beta chains follows, all from one sample in a study of OX40 agonist ivuxolimab in advanced cancers. TCRdb keeps only in-frame clones here, not all; method: immunoSEQ multiplex PCR. The table includes 34,000 or so clones, 85% to 95% detected once. This specimen consisted of CD4+ or CD8+ T cells sorted from blood, obtained in a trial of the OX40 agonist ivuxolimab. The receptors were sampled from an adult with an advanced solid tumor such as melanoma, head and neck, liver or kidney cancer. CDR3s include the opening cysteine and the closing phenylalanine or tryptophan. A D gene is named only where the DNA matches it firmly. Size is stated for part of the rows, as once, few or many counts, or as a class when the clone is expanded.

TRBJ2-1 | TRBV29-1 | NA | NA | TGCAGCGTTGAGGTTCGGAATGAGCAGTTCTTC | CSVEVRNEQFF
TRBJ1-1 | TRBV19 | NA | TRBD1 | TGTGCCAGTAGTCCTCAGGACAGGGGGGGGAGCACTGAAGCTTTCTTT | CASSPQDRGGSTEAFF
TRBJ1-1 | TRBV19 | NA | NA | TGTGCCAGTAGTATAAGGGGTTGGTTGGAAGCTTTCTTT | CASSIRGWLEAFF
TRBJ2-2 | TRBV9 | once | TRBD2 | TGTGCCAGCAGCTATTCTAATTTAGCGGGAGGGAGAACCGGGGAGCTGTTTTTT | CASSYSNLAGGRTGELFF
TRBJ2-7 | TRBV4-2 | NA | NA | TGTGCCAGCAGCCAGGCTTCCACGACAGCACCCGTCTACGAGCAGTACTTC | CASSQASTTAPVYEQYF
TRBJ1-1 | TRBV6-5 | NA | NA | TGTGCCAGCAGCCATCAGGGGAACACTGAAGCTTTCTTT | CASSHQGNTEAFF
TRBJ2-7 | TRBV5-6 | NA | TRBD1 | TGTGCCAGCAGCCCGGGACAGTCCTACGAGCAGTACTTC | CASSPGQSYEQYF
TRBJ2-7 | TRBV28 | NA | NA | TGTGCCAGCAGTTTAGGAGGTGGGGGGCAGTACTTC | CASSLGGGGQYF
TRBJ2-5 | TRBV9 | NA | TRBD1 | TGTGCCAGCAGCGGACAGGGATTGGAAGAGACCCAGTACTTC | CASSGQGLEETQYF
TRBJ1-2 | TRBV18 | NA | NA | TGTGCCAGCTCACCACCCGGTCGGAATGGCTACACCTTC | CASSPPGRNGYTF
TRBJ1-4 | TRBV5-4 | NA | NA | TGTGCCAGCAGCCCAGAAGGAGGCCAGGAAAAACTGTTTTTT | CASSPEGGQEKLFF
TRBJ2-7 | TRBV4-3 | NA | NA | TGCGCCAGCAGCCAATCATTCTTATTCACCAGCTCCTACGAGCAGTACTTC | CASSQSFLFTSSYEQYF
TRBJ2-3 | TRBV7-9 | NA | TRBD2 | TGTGCCAGCAGTCCAACGGGGGGTGGCACAGATACGCAGTATTTT | CASSPTGGGTDTQYF
TRBJ2-3 | TRBV11-2 | NA | NA | TGTGCCAGCAGCCTTCTGGTTGCGGCCTGGGGCACAGATACGCAGTATTTT | CASSLLVAAWGTDTQYF
TRBJ2-1 | TRBV5-8 | NA | TRBD2 | TGTGCCAGCAGCTTGCGGGAGGAGGACAATGAGCAGTTCTTC | CASSLREEDNEQFF
TRBJ1-1 | TRBV4-3 | NA | NA | TGCGCCAGCAGCCAAGAGGAAGTGAGCCACACTGAAGCTTTCTTT | CASSQEEVSHTEAFF
TRBJ2-1 | TRBV27 | NA | TRBD1 | TGTGCCAGCAGTTTGCTGGGACAGGGCTCGAGCTCCTACAATGAGCAGTTCTTC | CASSLLGQGSSSYNEQFF
TRBJ1-2 | TRBV2 | NA | TRBD1 | TGTGCCAGCAGCCCGGGACAGGGCGCCGGCTACACCTTC | CASSPGQGAGYTF
TRBJ2-3 | TRBV4-3 | NA | TRBD1 | TGCGCCAGCAGCCAAGATGGACAGGGAGTCTCAGATACGCAGTATTTT | CASSQDGQGVSDTQYF
TRBJ2-3 | TRBV6-4 | NA | NA | TGTGCCAGCAGGGCCTTTCCACTGACAGATACGCAGTATTTT | CASRAFPLTDTQYF
TRBJ2-2 | TRBV18 | NA | TRBD1 | TGTGCCAGCTCACCACGAGCCGGGACAGAAGAAACCGGGGAGCTGTTTTTT | CASSPRAGTEETGELFF
TRBJ2-3 | TRBV4-3 | NA | NA | TGCGCCAGCAGCCAAGCCCGCAAGTTAGTAGATAACACAGATACGCAGTATTTT | CASSQARKLVDNTDTQYF
TRBJ2-7 | TRBV15 | NA | TRBD2 | TGTGCCACCAGCATAATCACCCCAGGGAGGGTCGCCTACGAGCAGTACTTC | CATSIITPGRVAYEQYF
TRBJ2-1 | TRBV4-3 | NA | NA | TGCGCCAGCAGCCAAGCGTTTGGGGCCGGAATAGCGGCAAACAATGAGCAGTTCTTC | CASSQAFGAGIAANNEQFF
TRBJ2-5 | TRBV4-1 | NA | NA | TGCGCCAGCAGCCACGCCCGCAGGGCGGAGACCCAGTACTTC | CASSHARRAETQYF
TRBJ2-7 | TRBV9 | NA | NA | TGTGCCAGCAGCGTACGGCGGGTGGGCGAGCAGTACTTC | CASSVRRVGEQYF
TRBJ2-2 | TRBV6-4 | few | NA | TGTGCCAGCAGTGCGAAGGGCGACACCGGGGAGCTGTTTTTT | CASSAKGDTGELFF
TRBJ1-2 | TRBV6-5 | NA | NA | TGTGCCAGCAGTGGAAATCGGGTCAGCTACACCTTC | CASSGNRVSYTF
TRBJ2-7 | TRBV4-3 | NA | TRBD2 | TGCGCCAGCAGCCAAGAGCGGGGGATCGAGCAGTACTTC | CASSQERGIEQYF
TRBJ2-7 | TRBV4-3 | NA | NA | TGCGCCAGCAGCCAAGACGGCACAGTCAGTCAGGAGCAGTACTTC | CASSQDGTVSQEQYF
TRBJ2-7 | TRBV6-5 | NA | NA | TGTGCCAGCAGCGCGACAGAAGAGAGTTACGAGCAGTACTTC | CASSATEESYEQYF
TRBJ1-1 | TRBV19 | NA | TRBD1 | TGTGCCAGTAGTATATTCCCGGACAGGGGGCGCAACACTGAAGCTTTCTTT | CASSIFPDRGRNTEAFF
TRBJ2-5 | TRBV11-2 | NA | NA | TGTGCCAGCAGCTCTTCAGGGGCGGTGACCCAGTACTTC | CASSSSGAVTQYF
TRBJ1-2 | TRBV21-1 | NA | NA | TGTGCCAGCAGCATCCACGCCGGGACAGGGGGCTGGGGCTATGGCTACACCTTC | CASSIHAGTGGWGYGYTF
TRBJ2-7 | TRBV4-3 | NA | NA | TGCGCCAGCAGCCCGACTACACTCTCTTGGGAGCAGTACTTC | CASSPTTLSWEQYF
TRBJ2-3 | TRBV9 | NA | TRBD2 | TGTGCCAGCAGCGTAGGAACTAGCGGGGTTGCAGATACGCAGTATTTT | CASSVGTSGVADTQYF
TRBJ1-4 | TRBV2 | once | NA | TGTGCCAGCTCACTGTCGCCGGGTGAAGGTGAAAAACTGTTTTTT | CASSLSPGEGEKLFF
TRBJ1-1 | TRBV28 | NA | NA | TGTGCCAGCAGTCCTCAAACCGGGGCTAACACTGAAGCTTTCTTT | CASSPQTGANTEAFF
TRBJ1-6 | TRBV28 | NA | NA | TGTGCCAGCAGCTCGGACAGAGGTAATTCACCCCTCCACTTT | CASSSDRGNSPLHF
TRBJ1-1 | TRBV6-5 | once | NA | TGTGCCAGCAGTTACGGTACGAACACTGAAGCTTTCTTT | CASSYGTNTEAFF
TRBJ2-1 | TRBV7-3 | NA | NA | TGTGCCAGCAGCTTATACCCTAGCGCAGACAATGAGCAGTTCTTC | CASSLYPSADNEQFF
TRBJ2-7 | TRBV7-9 | NA | NA | TGTGCCAGCAGCTGGGACGAATCCTACGAGCAGTACTTC | CASSWDESYEQYF
TRBJ2-6 | TRBV4-2 | NA | TRBD2 | TGTGCCAGCAGCCAAGACGGGGGGGCCGCTGGGGCCAACGTCCTGACTTTC | CASSQDGGAAGANVLTF
TRBJ2-1 | TRBV7-6 | NA | NA | TGTGCCAGCAGCCTAGTGCAGGGCAGCTCCTACAATGAGCAGTTCTTC | CASSLVQGSSYNEQFF
TRBJ2-1 | TRBV19 | NA | TRBD1 | TGTGCCAGTACCCCGGACAGGGGCTTTTACAATGAGCAGTTCTTC | CASTPDRGFYNEQFF
TRBJ2-7 | TRBV6-6 | once | TRBD2 | TGTGCCAGCAGTTACGTCGGCGGGGGATACTACGAGCAGTACTTC | CASSYVGGGYYEQYF
TRBJ2-3 | TRBV7-2 | NA | TRBD2 | TGTGCCAGCAGCTTAGGACTAGCAACTGATACGCAGTATTTT | CASSLGLATDTQYF
TRBJ2-2 | TRBV7-8 | once | TRBD2 | TGTGCCAGCAGCTTATTTCTAGCGGGAGGTCACGCGAACACCGGGGAGCTGTTTTTT | CASSLFLAGGHANTGELFF
TRBJ2-7 | TRBV27 | NA | TRBD2 | TGTGCCAGCAGCTTACAAACTAGCGGACTTGGCGAGCAGTACTTC | CASSLQTSGLGEQYF
TRBJ1-1 | TRBV4-1 | NA | NA | TGCGCCAGCAGCCAAGGGGGGGCGGGCACTGAAGCTTTCTTT | CASSQGGAGTEAFF
TRBJ1-5 | TRBV28 | NA | NA | TGTGCCAGCAAAGGGTTAGGGAAAATGCCCCAGCATTTT | CASKGLGKMPQHF
TRBJ2-1 | TRBV9 | NA | NA | TGTGCCAGCAGCCGTTCAGGGGGGTCCTACAATGAGCAGTTCTTC | CASSRSGGSYNEQFF
TRBJ1-5 | TRBV19 | NA | NA | TGTGCCAGTGGGGACGTGGGGGGGGCGAATCAGCCCCAGCATTTT | CASGDVGGANQPQHF
TRBJ2-2 | TRBV7-8 | few | TRBD1 | TGTGCCAGCAGCCCATCCGGGGACAGGACGTACACCGGGGAGCTGTTTTTT | CASSPSGDRTYTGELFF
TRBJ1-2 | TRBV7-3 | NA | TRBD1 | TGTGCCAGCAGCCCAGACCCCGGGACAGGGGCTAACTATGGCTACACCTTC | CASSPDPGTGANYGYTF
TRBJ2-1 | TRBV7-2 | few | NA | TGTGCCAGCAGCTTAGTTCGGTCGGCCCACTCCTACAATGAGCAGTTCTTC | CASSLVRSAHSYNEQFF
TRBJ1-2 | TRBV5-4 | NA | TRBD1 | TGTGCCAGCAGCTCCCAGGGACAGGGGTATGGCTACACCTTC | CASSSQGQGYGYTF
TRBJ1-2 | TRBV6-5 | NA | NA | TGTGCCAGCAGTTACTCCCGGTCTGGGGGCTACACCTTC | CASSYSRSGGYTF
TRBJ1-5 | TRBV6-1 | NA | TRBD1 | TGTGCCAGCAGTGAGACAGGGGTATTCAATCAGCCCCAGCATTTT | CASSETGVFNQPQHF